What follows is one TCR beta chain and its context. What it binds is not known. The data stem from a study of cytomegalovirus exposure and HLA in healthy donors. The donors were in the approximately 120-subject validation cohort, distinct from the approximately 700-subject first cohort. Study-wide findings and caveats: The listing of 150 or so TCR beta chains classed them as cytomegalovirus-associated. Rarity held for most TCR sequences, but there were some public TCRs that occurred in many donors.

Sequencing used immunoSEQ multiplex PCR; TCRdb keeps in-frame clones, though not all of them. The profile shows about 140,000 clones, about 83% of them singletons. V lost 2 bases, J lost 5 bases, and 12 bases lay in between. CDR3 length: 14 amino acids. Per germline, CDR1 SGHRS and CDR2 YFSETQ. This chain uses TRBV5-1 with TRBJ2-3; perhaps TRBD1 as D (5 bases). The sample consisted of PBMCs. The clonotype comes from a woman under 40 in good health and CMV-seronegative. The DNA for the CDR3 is TGCGCCAGCAGCTTTACAGGTCTGCAAGATACGCAGTATTTT. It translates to CASSFTGLQDTQYF.